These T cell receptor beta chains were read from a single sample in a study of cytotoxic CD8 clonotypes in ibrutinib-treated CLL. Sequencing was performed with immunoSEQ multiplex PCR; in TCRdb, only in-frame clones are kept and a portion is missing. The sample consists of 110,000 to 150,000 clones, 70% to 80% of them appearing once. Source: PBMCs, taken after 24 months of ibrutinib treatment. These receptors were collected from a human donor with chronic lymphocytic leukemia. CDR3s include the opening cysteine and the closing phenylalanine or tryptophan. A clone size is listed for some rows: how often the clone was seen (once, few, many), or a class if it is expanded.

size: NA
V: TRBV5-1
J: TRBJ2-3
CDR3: CASSLVGPGLAGADTQYF

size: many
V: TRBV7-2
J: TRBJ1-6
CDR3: CASSSWTESPLHF

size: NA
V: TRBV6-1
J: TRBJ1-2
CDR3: CASSEAMAAQHYGYTF

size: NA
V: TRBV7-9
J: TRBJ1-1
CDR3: CASSLRDSSMNTEAFF

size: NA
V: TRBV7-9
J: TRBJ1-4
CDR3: CASSGTGSYEKLFF

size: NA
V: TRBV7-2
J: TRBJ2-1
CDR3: CASSSGQGNEQFF

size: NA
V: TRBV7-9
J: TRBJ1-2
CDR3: CASSPTQGAYGYTF

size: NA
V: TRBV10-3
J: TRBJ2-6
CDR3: CAISPTPGQGVVRRSGANVLTF

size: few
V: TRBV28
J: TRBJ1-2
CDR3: CASSLPFGGYTF

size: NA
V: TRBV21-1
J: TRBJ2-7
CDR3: CASSTKLGPYEQYF

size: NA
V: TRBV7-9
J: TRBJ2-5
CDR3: CASSPRQIGQETQYF

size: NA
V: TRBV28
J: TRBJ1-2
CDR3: CASSWVGDSNYGYTF

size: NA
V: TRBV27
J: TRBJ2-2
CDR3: CASRNRVTGELFF

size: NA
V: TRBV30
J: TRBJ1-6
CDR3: CAWSVNLGGPRAISPLHF

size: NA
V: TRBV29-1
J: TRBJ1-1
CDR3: CSVEGKVRDSTMAFF

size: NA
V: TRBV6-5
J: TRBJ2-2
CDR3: CASNREGANTGELFF

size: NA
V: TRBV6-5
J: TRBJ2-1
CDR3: CASSYGQGARNEQFF